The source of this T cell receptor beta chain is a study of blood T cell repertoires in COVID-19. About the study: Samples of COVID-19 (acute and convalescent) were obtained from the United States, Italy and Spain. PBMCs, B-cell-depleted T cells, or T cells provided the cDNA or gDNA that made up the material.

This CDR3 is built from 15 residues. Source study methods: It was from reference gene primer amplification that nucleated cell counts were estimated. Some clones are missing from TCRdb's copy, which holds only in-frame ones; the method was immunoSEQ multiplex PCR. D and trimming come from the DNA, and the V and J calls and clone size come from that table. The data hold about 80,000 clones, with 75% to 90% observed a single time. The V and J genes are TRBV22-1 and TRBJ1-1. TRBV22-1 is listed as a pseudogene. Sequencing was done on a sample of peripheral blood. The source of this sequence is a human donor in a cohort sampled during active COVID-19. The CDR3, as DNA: TGTCCTGGGAGCGCACTAGAAGCGAGGAGGACTGAAGCTTTCTTT. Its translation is CPGSALEARRTEAFF.